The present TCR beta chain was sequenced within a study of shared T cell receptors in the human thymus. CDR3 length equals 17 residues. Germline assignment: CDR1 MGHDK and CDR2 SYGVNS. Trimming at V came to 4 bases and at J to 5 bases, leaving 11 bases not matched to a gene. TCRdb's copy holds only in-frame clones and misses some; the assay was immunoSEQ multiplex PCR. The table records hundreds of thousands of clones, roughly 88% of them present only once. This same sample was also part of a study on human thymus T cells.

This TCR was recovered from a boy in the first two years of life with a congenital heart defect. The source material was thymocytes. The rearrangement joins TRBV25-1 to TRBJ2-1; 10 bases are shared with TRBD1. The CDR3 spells CASSARQGAYSHNEQFF. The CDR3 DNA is TGTGCCAGCAGTGCACGACAGGGGGCGTATAGCCACAATGAGCAGTTCTTC.